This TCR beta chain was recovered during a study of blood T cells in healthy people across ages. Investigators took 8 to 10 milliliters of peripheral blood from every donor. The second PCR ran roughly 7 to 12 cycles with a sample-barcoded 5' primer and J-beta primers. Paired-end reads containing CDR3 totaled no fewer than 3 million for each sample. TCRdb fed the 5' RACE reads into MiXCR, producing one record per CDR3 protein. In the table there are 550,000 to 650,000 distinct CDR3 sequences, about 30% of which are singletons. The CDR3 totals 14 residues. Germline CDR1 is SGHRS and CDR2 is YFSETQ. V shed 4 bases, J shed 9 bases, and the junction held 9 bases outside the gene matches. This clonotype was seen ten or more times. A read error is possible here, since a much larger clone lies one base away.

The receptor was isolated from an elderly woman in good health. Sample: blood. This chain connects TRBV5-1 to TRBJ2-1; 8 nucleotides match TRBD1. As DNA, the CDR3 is TGCGCCAGCAGCCCGGGACAGGTCCGCGCTGAGCAGTTCTTC. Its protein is CASSPGQVRAEQFF.